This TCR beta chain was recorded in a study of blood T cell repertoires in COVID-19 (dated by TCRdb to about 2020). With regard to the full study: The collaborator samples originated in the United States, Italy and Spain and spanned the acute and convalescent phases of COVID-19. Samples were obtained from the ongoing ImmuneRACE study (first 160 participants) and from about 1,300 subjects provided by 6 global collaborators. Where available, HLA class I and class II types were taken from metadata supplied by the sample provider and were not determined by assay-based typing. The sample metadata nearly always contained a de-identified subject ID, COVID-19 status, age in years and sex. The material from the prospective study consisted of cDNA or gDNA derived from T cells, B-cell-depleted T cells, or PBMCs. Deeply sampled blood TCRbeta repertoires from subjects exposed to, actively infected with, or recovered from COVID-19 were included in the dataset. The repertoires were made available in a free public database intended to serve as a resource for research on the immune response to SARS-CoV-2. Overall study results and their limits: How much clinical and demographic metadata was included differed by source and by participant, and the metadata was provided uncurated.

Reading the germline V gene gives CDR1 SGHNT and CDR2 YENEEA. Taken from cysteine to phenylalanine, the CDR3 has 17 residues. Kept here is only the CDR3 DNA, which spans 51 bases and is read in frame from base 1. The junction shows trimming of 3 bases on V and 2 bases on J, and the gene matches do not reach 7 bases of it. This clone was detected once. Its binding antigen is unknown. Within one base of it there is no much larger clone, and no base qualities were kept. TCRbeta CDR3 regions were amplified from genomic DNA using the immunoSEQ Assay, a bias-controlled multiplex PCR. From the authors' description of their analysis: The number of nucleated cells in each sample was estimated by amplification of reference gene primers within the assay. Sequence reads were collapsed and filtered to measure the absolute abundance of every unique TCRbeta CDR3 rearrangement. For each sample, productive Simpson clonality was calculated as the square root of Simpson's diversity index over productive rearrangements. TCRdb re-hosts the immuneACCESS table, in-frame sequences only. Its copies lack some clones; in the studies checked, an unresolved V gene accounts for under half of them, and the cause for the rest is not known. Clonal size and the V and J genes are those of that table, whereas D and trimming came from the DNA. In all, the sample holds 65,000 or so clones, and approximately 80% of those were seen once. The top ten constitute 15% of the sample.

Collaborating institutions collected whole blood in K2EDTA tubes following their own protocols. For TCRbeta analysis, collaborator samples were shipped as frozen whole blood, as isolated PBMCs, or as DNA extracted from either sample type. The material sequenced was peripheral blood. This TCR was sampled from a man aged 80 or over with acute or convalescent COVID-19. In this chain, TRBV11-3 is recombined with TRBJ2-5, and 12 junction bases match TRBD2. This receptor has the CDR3 CASSFMASGGGQETQYF. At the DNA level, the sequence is TGTGCCAGCAGCTTTATGGCTAGCGGGGGGGGACAAGAGACCCAGTACTTC.